The 12 T cell receptor beta chains listed next were all sequenced from one sample in a study of monozygotic twins with inflammatory bowel disease. TCRdb reanalyzed the 5' RACE reads and collapses them to one entry per CDR3 protein, without DNA. The sample table sets out 150,000 to 200,000 distinct CDR3 sequences. Source material: blood. The source is a human donor with ulcerative colitis or Crohn's disease, or a healthy co-twin of an affected twin (not recorded which).

The rearrangement joins TRBV10-3 to TRBJ2-3; there is no DNA to check the TCRdb D call of TRBD1. From germline, CDR1 is ENHRY and CDR2 SYGVKD. This CDR3 is built from 13 residues. CDR3 region: CAISETRGDTQYF.

The V and J genes are TRBV7-2 and TRBJ2-3. Germline values: CDR1 SGHTA, CDR2 FQGNSA. The CDR3 length is 15 residues. CDR3 residues: CASSFEATSTDTQYF.

V gene TRBV20-1 combines with J gene TRBJ1-5; as DNA is missing, the TRBD1 call by TCRdb cannot be tested. The CDR3 has 13 amino acids. Germline V gene sequence: CDR1 DFQATT, CDR2 SNEGSKA (reference sequence). The chain's CDR3 is CSARPGGGQPQHF.

The chain carries TRBV4-3 and TRBJ2-7; TCRdb lists TRBD1, though no DNA is available to test this call. CDR1 is LGHNA and CDR2 is YSLEER in the germline V gene. This CDR3 comprises 15 residues. CDR3 sequence reads: CASSQRWGAGHEQYF.

This chain connects TRBV14 to TRBJ2-7; TCRdb names TRBD1, which stays unverified in the absence of DNA. The CDR3 spans 14 residues. Germline V gives CDR1 SGHDN, CDR2 FVKESK. The CDR3 protein is CASSPGSLGYEQYF.

The V and J genes are TRBV19 and TRBJ2-7. This CDR3 spans 14 amino acids. From germline, CDR1 is LNHDA and CDR2 SQIVND (reference sequence). The chain's CDR3 is CASSARGGSYEQYF.

Here the CDR3 reads CASSLPAQGLDEQFF. V and J are TRBV19 and TRBJ2-1; TCRdb proposes TRBD1, but this gene call is untestable without DNA. The CDR3 has 15 amino acids. Germline-derived CDR1 and CDR2 are LNHDA and SQIVND (reference sequence).

The chain recombines TRBV18 with TRBJ2-4; no DNA is available, so the TRBD2 call from TCRdb remains unchecked. This CDR3 is 16 amino acids long. Per germline, CDR1 KGHSH and CDR2 LQKENI. The CDR3 protein is CASSRLAGGSRNIQYF.

This rearrangement joins TRBV15 to TRBJ2-5; TCRdb's D gene call, TRBD1, goes unchecked for lack of DNA. This CDR3 is built from 15 residues. Germline CDR1 and CDR2: LNHNV and YYDKDF (reference sequence). This chain's CDR3 is CATSRDIGTFETQYF.

The chain is built from TRBV27 and TRBJ2-2; there is no DNA to check the TCRdb D call of TRBD1. Germline V gives CDR1 MNHEY, CDR2 SMNVEV (reference sequence). This CDR3 has 16 amino acids. CDR3 region: CASSLSRTGNTGELFF.

The chain joins TRBV2 to TRBJ2-2; TCRdb designates TRBD1, a call that cannot be tested without DNA. Germline-derived CDR1 and CDR2 are SNHLY and FYNNEI. This CDR3 region has 16 residues. CDR3 sequence reads: CARRSIGGAATGELFF.

This chain joins TRBV4-3 and TRBJ2-7. Germline V gene lookup returns CDR1 LGHNA and CDR2 YSLEER. The CDR3 runs to 13 residues. The CDR3 sequence: CASSQGGSYEQYF.